This paragraph reports one T cell receptor (beta chain). The CDR3 extends over 14 amino acids. V was clipped by 8 bases and J by 5 bases; unmatched bases: 6. The entry originates in a study of CD8 T cells in ankylosing spondylitis. TCRdb reprocessed the 5' RACE reads with MiXCR, giving one entry per CDR3 protein. Of more than 200,000 distinct CDR3 sequences listed, roughly 25% were seen once; the top ten hold over 0.55%. The chain carries TRBV12-3 or TRBV12-4 and TRBJ1-4, with 9 bases identical to TRBD1. The sample was blood, either unsorted or a sorted T cell fraction (not recorded which). This clonotype was obtained from a male donor with ankylosing spondylitis or in good health (not recorded which). CDR3 amino acids: CASGQGPTNEKLFF. The CDR3 region has the DNA TGTGCCAGCGGACAGGGGCCTACAAATGAAAAACTGTTTTTT.